The rows below give T cell receptor beta chains drawn from one sample of a study of glioma-infiltrating T cells after dendritic cell vaccination. Sequencing used immunoSEQ multiplex PCR; TCRdb keeps in-frame clones, though not all of them. The sample holds tens of thousands of clones, 85% seen once. The input for sequencing was blood, taken after dendritic cell vaccination. These receptor sequences come from a human donor with glioblastoma. Both conserved end residues are part of each CDR3. Each record gives: clone size, V gene, D gene, J gene, CDR3 protein, CDR3 DNA. The D gene is left open where the match is weak. The listing skips clone size in some rows; elsewhere it reads once, few, many or a size class.

abundance: .
v_gene: TRBV30
d_gene: .
j_gene: TRBJ1-3
CDR3aa: CAWRGGGPGNTIYF
CDR3nt: TGTGCCTGGAGAGGGGGGGGGCCTGGAAACACCATATATTTT

abundance: .
v_gene: TRBV7-3
d_gene: TRBD2
j_gene: TRBJ2-1
CDR3aa: CASSTKVAGPNEQFF
CDR3nt: TGTGCCAGCAGCACAAAGGTAGCGGGGCCCAATGAGCAGTTCTTC

abundance: few
v_gene: TRBV20-1
d_gene: .
j_gene: TRBJ1-2
CDR3aa: CSGSLAYGYTF
CDR3nt: TGCAGTGGAAGCTTAGCCTATGGCTACACCTTC

abundance: .
v_gene: TRBV2
d_gene: .
j_gene: TRBJ2-5
CDR3aa: CASSGDTLARTQYF
CDR3nt: TGTGCCAGCAGTGGGGACACACTCGCGAGGACCCAGTACTTC

abundance: few
v_gene: TRBV4-3
d_gene: TRBD2
j_gene: TRBJ2-3
CDR3aa: CASSQTAGGGDTQYF
CDR3nt: TGCGCCAGCAGCCAAACAGCGGGGGGTGGAGATACGCAGTATTTT

abundance: .
v_gene: TRBV7-2
d_gene: TRBD2
j_gene: TRBJ2-7
CDR3aa: CASSLMSGRAWEQYF
CDR3nt: TGTGCCAGCAGCTTAATGAGCGGGAGGGCCTGGGAGCAGTACTTC

abundance: .
v_gene: TRBV29-1
d_gene: .
j_gene: TRBJ2-6
CDR3aa: CSVIEGGSGANVLTF
CDR3nt: TGCAGCGTCATTGAGGGTGGTTCTGGGGCCAACGTCCTGACTTTC

abundance: .
v_gene: TRBV6-5
d_gene: .
j_gene: TRBJ1-2
CDR3aa: CASSYSIEYGYTF
CDR3nt: TGTGCCAGCAGTTACTCAATAGAGTATGGCTACACCTTC

abundance: .
v_gene: TRBV14
d_gene: TRBD2
j_gene: TRBJ2-1
CDR3aa: CASSQEATSGIILGNEQFF
CDR3nt: TGTGCCAGCAGCCAAGAAGCGACTAGCGGGATCATTTTGGGCAATGAGCAGTTCTTC

abundance: .
v_gene: TRBV4-1
d_gene: TRBD2
j_gene: TRBJ2-3
CDR3aa: CASSREFGGAKDTQYF
CDR3nt: TGCGCCAGCAGCCGAGAATTCGGGGGGGCCAAAGATACGCAGTATTTT

abundance: .
v_gene: TRBV5-1
d_gene: TRBD2
j_gene: TRBJ2-1
CDR3aa: CASSLARIAGNNEQFF
CDR3nt: TGCGCCAGCAGCTTGGCCAGAATAGCGGGGAACAATGAGCAGTTCTTC

abundance: .
v_gene: TRBV7-8
d_gene: TRBD2
j_gene: TRBJ2-7
CDR3aa: CASSSVAGGIYEQYF
CDR3nt: TGTGCCAGCAGCTCAGTAGCGGGAGGTATCTACGAGCAGTACTTC

abundance: few
v_gene: TRBV15
d_gene: .
j_gene: TRBJ2-3
CDR3aa: CATSRDRGIGGASTDTQYF
CDR3nt: TGTGCCACCAGCAGAGACCGGGGAATAGGAGGGGCTAGCACAGATACGCAGTATTTT

abundance: .
v_gene: TRBV7-2
d_gene: TRBD1
j_gene: TRBJ2-7
CDR3aa: CASRLPGQGYEQYF
CDR3nt: TGTGCCAGCAGGCTACCGGGACAGGGCTACGAGCAGTACTTC

abundance: .
v_gene: TRBV28
d_gene: TRBD2
j_gene: TRBJ2-1
CDR3aa: CASSRPGTIILF
CDR3nt: TGTGCCAGCAGTCGCCCCGGGACTATTATACTCTTC

abundance: .
v_gene: TRBV5-1
d_gene: TRBD1
j_gene: TRBJ1-2
CDR3aa: CASSLGQGWDYGYTF
CDR3nt: TGCGCCAGCAGCCTCGGACAGGGGTGGGACTATGGCTACACCTTC

abundance: .
v_gene: TRBV7-2
d_gene: .
j_gene: TRBJ1-5
CDR3aa: CASSLAPANSNQPQHF
CDR3nt: TGTGCCAGCAGCTTAGCGCCCGCTAATAGCAATCAGCCCCAGCATTTT

abundance: .
v_gene: TRBV19
d_gene: .
j_gene: TRBJ1-5
CDR3aa: CASSIAAGGSQPQHF
CDR3nt: TGTGCCAGTAGTATAGCTGCGGGGGGCAGTCAGCCCCAGCATTTT

abundance: .
v_gene: TRBV5-1
d_gene: TRBD1
j_gene: TRBJ2-5
CDR3aa: CASSFGTGKPQVETQYF
CDR3nt: TGCGCCAGCAGCTTCGGGACAGGGAAACCCCAGGTGGAGACCCAGTACTTC

abundance: .
v_gene: TRBV7-2
d_gene: TRBD1
j_gene: TRBJ1-3
CDR3aa: CASSLGRTGLSGNTIYF
CDR3nt: TGTGCCAGCAGCCTAGGGAGGACAGGACTCTCTGGAAACACCATATATTTT

abundance: .
v_gene: TRBV27
d_gene: TRBD2
j_gene: TRBJ2-3
CDR3aa: CASSSRSRGGSTDTQYF
CDR3nt: TGTGCCAGCAGTTCCCGGTCTCGGGGGGGGAGCACAGATACGCAGTATTTT

abundance: .
v_gene: TRBV30
d_gene: .
j_gene: TRBJ1-1
CDR3aa: CAWSYSSSWGGTEAFF
CDR3nt: TGTGCCTGGAGTTACAGCTCTAGCTGGGGGGGAACTGAAGCTTTCTTT

abundance: .
v_gene: TRBV27
d_gene: TRBD2
j_gene: TRBJ2-7
CDR3aa: CASSFWTSGGKYEQYF
CDR3nt: TGTGCCAGCAGTTTTTGGACTAGCGGGGGGAAGTACGAGCAGTACTTC

abundance: .
v_gene: TRBV6-5
d_gene: .
j_gene: TRBJ2-7
CDR3aa: CASASQTGFGEQYF
CDR3nt: TGTGCCAGCGCGTCACAGACAGGATTTGGCGAGCAGTACTTC

abundance: .
v_gene: TRBV27
d_gene: .
j_gene: TRBJ1-1
CDR3aa: CASNPSGGYTEAFF
CDR3nt: TGTGCCAGCAACCCATCGGGGGGTTACACTGAAGCTTTCTTT